Below are 9 T cell receptor beta chains sequenced from a single sample in a study of shared clonotypes between healthy human individuals. Profiled with immunoSEQ multiplex PCR; TCRdb holds only in-frame clones, not every one. The data contain over a million clones, 95% to 99% of them singletons. What was sequenced was naive CD4+ T cells sorted from blood. As to subset: CD45RA+ positively selected. These receptors were obtained from a man aged 25-45 years in good health.

The V and J genes are TRBV18 and TRBJ2-5; D remains ambiguous. The CDR3 sequence is 13 residues long. The germline V and J ends were trimmed by 5 bases and 4 bases, with 11 bases remaining between them. Germline CDR1 and CDR2: KGHSH and LQKENI. The chain's CDR3 is CASSLGRVETQYF. As DNA, the CDR3 is TGTGCCAGCTCATTAGGACGGGTAGAGACCCAGTACTTC.

This clone was observed once. The rearrangement links TRBV29-1 to TRBJ2-1, with unresolved D. Looked up from germline, CDR1 is SQVTM and CDR2 is ANQGSEA. The CDR3 contains 12 residues. V lost 1 base and J lost 7, with 8 bases in between. The CDR3 sequence: CSVEGLGNEQFF. The CDR3 DNA reads as TGCAGCGTTGAAGGGTTGGGGAATGAGCAGTTCTTC.

CDR3 sequence: CASSPRTGIHSGNTIYF. The DNA of the CDR3 is TGTGCCAGCAGCCCCCGGACAGGGATCCACTCTGGAAACACCATATATTTT. The chain is built from TRBV9 and TRBJ1-3, with TRBD1 matching over 8 bases. Trimming cost V 4 bases and J 0 bases; bases outside gene matches: 9. The CDR3 length is 17 residues. Germline assignment: CDR1 SGDLS and CDR2 YYNGEE.

The chain recombines TRBV5-4 with TRBJ2-3; TRBD2 agrees at 9 bases. Germline V gene sequence: CDR1 SGHNT, CDR2 YYREEE (reference sequence). V shed 3 bases and J 1 base; nucleotides not matched to a gene: 6. CDR3 length equals 16 residues. The CDR3: CASSSKTSGRTDTQYF. The CDR3 nucleotides are TGTGCCAGCAGCTCGAAAACTAGCGGGCGCACAGATACGCAGTATTTT.

The chain joins TRBV9 to TRBJ1-3; the D gene is possibly TRBD1 (6 bases). The CDR3 consists of 16 residues. V lost 6 bases to trimming and J lost 0 bases, with 16 bases between them. Germline V gene data show CDR1 as SGDLS and CDR2 as YYNGEE. The CDR3 region has the DNA TGTGCCAGCACCGCAACTGGGGGCAGCTCTGGAAACACCATATATTTT. Its translation: CASTATGGSSGNTIYF. Drawing the rest from reference TRBV9 and TRBJ1-3, the complete variable domain is DSGVTQTPKHLITATGQRVTLRCSPRSGDLSVYWYQQSLDQGLQFLIQYYNGEERAKGNILERFSAQQFPDLHSELNLSSLELGDSALYFCASTATGGSSGNTIYFGEGSWLTVV.

This chain uses TRBV9 with TRBJ2-5, with 13 nucleotides matching TRBD2. This CDR3 is 15 amino acids long. V trimming: 3 bases; J trimming: 12 bases; junction bases outside the gene matches: 11. Germline V lookup: CDR1 SGDLS, CDR2 YYNGEE. The CDR3 DNA is TGTGCCAGCAGCGGCGCCCCCACTAGCGGGAGGGCCAAGTACTTC. Amino acids: CASSGAPTSGRAKYF.

The gene calls are TRBV28 and TRBJ1-5; weak D call: TRBD1 (6 bases). The CDR3 consists of 13 residues. In germline, CDR1 is MDHEN, CDR2 SYDVKM. V was trimmed by 6 bases and J by 6 bases, leaving 12 bases between them. CDR3 nucleotide sequence: TGTGCCAGCAGGAGTACAGGGAGTCAGCCCCAGCATTTT. As protein: CASRSTGSQPQHF. Variable domain in full (rest from reference TRBV28 and TRBJ1-5): DVKVTQSSRYLVKRTGEKVFLECVQDMDHENMFWYRQDPGLGLRLIYFSYDVKMKEKGDIPEGYSVSREKKERFSLILESASTNQTSMYLCASRSTGSQPQHFGDGTRLSIL.

The V call is TRBV18, the J call TRBJ2-2; D is undetermined. This CDR3 contains 13 residues. Germline CDR1 is KGHSH and CDR2 is LQKENI. Trimming pared 0 bases from V and 6 bases from J, leaving 5 bases between. In nucleotides, the CDR3 is TGTGCCAGCTCACCACCCGCCGCCGGGGAGCTGTTTTTT. Protein product: CASSPPAAGELFF.

The chain carries TRBV2 and TRBJ2-1, with 7 positions matching TRBD1. V lost 5 bases, J lost 8 bases, and 6 bases stayed unmatched. Germline lookup yields CDR1 SNHLY and CDR2 FYNNEI. The length of the CDR3 is 13 residues. CDR3 DNA: TGTGCCAGCAGTCTCAGACAGGGCGATGAGCAGTTCTTC. Encoded protein: CASSLRQGDEQFF. The whole variable domain, remainder taken from reference TRBV2 and TRBJ2-1, is EPEVTQTPSHQVTQMGQEVILRCVPISNHLYFYWYRQILGQKVEFLVSFYNNEISEKSEIFDDQFSVERPDGSNFTLKIRSTKLEDSAMYFCASSLRQGDEQFFGPGTRLTVL.